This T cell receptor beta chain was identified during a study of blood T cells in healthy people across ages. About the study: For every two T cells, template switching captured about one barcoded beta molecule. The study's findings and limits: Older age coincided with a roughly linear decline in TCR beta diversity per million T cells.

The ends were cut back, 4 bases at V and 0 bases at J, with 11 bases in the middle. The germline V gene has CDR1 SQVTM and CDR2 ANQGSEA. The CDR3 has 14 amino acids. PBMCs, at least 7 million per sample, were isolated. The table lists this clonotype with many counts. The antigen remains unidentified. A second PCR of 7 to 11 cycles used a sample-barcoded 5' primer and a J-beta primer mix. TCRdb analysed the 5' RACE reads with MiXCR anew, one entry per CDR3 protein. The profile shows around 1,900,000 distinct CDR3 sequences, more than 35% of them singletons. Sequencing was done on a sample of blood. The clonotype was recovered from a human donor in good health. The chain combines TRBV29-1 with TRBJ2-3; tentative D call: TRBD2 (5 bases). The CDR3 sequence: CSVGVATSTDTQYF. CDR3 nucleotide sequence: TGCAGCGTTGGAGTAGCGACTAGCACAGATACGCAGTATTTT.